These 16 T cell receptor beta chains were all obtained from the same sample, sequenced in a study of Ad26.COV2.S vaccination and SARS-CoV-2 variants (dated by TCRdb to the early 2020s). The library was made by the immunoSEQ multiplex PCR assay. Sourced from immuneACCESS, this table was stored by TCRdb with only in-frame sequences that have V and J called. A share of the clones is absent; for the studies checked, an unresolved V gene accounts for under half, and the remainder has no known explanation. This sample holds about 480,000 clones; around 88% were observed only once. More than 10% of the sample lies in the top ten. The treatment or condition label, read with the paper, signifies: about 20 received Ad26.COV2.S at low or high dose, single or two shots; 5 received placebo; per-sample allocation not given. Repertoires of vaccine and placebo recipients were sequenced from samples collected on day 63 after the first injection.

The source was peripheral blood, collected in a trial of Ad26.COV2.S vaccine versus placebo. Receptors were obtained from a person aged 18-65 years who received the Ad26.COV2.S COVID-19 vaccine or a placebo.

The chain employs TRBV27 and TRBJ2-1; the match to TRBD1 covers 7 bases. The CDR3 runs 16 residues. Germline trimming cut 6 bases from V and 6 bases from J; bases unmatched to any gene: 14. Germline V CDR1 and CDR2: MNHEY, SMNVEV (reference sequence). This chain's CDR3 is CASSRLTGTATNEQFF. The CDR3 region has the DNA TGTGCCAGCAGCCGACTCACCGGGACAGCGACCAATGAGCAGTTCTTC.

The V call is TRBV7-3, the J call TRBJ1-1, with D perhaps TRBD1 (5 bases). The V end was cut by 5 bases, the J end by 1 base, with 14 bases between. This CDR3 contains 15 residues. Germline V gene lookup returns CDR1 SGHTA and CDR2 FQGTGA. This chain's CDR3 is CASSPEGRWNTEAFF. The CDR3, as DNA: TGTGCCAGCAGCCCGGAGGGACGTTGGAACACTGAAGCTTTCTTT.

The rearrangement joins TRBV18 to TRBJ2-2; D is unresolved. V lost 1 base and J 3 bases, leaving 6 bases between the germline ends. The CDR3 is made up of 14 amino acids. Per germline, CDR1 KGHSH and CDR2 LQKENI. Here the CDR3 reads CASSPRTDTGELFF. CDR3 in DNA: TGTGCCAGCTCACCACGGACCGACACCGGGGAGCTGTTTTTT.

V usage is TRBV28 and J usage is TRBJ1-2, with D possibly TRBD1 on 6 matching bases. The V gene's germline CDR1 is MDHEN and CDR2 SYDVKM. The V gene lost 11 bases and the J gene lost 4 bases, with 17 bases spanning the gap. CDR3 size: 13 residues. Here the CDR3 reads CAGASQGPYGYTF. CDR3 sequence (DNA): TGTGCCGGAGCCTCACAGGGCCCCTATGGCTACACCTTC.

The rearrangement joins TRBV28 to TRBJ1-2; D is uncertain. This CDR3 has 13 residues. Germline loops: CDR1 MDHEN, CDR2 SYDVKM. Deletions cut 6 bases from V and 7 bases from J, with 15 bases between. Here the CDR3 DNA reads TGTGCCAGCAGCGAAACATTGGCGGTTGGCTACACCTTC. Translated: CASSETLAVGYTF.

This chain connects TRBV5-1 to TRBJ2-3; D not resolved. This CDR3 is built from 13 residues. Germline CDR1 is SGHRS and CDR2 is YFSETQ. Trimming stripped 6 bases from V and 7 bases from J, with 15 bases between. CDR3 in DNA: TGCGCCAGCACCGTCGGCAGTGGGAATACGCAGTATTTT. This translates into CASTVGSGNTQYF.

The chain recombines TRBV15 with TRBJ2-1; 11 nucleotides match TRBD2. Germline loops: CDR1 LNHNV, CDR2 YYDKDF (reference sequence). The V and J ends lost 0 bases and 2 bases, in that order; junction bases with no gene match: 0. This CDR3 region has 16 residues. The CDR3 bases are TGTGCCACCAGCAGAGAACTAGCGGGAGCCTACAATGAGCAGTTCTTC. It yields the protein CATSRELAGAYNEQFF.

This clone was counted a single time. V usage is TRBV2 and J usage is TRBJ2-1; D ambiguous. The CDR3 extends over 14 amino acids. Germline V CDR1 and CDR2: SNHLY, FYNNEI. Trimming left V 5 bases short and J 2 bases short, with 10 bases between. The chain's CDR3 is CASSPGGPYNEQFF. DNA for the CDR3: TGTGCCAGCAGTCCCGGCGGTCCCTACAATGAGCAGTTCTTC.

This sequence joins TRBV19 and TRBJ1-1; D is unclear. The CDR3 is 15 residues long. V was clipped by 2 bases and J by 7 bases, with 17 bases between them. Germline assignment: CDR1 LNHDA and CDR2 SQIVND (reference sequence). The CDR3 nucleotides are TGTGCCAGTAGTATATACAGCTGGGGAGAGGGTGAAGCTTTCTTT. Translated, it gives CASSIYSWGEGEAFF.

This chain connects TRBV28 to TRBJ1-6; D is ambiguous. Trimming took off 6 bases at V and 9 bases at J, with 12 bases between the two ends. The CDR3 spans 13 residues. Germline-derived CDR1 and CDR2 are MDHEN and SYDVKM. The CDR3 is CASSPPFRSPLHF. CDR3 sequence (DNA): TGTGCCAGCAGCCCCCCCTTCCGTTCACCCCTCCACTTT.

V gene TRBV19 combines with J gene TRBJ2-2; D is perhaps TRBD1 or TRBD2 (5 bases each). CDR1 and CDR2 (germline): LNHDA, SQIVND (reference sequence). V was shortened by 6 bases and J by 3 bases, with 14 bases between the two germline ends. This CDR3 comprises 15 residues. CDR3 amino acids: CASRLGLADTGELFF. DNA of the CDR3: TGTGCCAGTAGATTGGGGCTAGCAGACACCGGGGAGCTGTTTTTT.

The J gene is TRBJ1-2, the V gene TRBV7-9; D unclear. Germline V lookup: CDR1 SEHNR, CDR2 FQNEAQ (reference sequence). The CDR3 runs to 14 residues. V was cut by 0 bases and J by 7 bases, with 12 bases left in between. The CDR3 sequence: CASSLAAAAGGYTF. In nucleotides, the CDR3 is TGTGCCAGCAGCTTAGCCGCAGCCGCCGGTGGCTACACCTTC.

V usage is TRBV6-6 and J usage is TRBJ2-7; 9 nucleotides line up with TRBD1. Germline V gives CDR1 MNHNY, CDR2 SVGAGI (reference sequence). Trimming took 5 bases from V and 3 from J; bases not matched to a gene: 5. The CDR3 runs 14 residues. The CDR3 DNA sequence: TGTGCCAGCAGTAGGACAGGGGAAGGCTACGAGCAGTACTTC. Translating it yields CASSRTGEGYEQYF.

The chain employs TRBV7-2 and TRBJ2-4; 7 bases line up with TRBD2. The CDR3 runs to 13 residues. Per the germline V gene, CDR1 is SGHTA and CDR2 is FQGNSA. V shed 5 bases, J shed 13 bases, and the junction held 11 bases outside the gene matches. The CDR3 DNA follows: TGTGCCAGCAGCCCCGAGGGGCTAGCGGCCCAGTACTTC. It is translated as CASSPEGLAAQYF.

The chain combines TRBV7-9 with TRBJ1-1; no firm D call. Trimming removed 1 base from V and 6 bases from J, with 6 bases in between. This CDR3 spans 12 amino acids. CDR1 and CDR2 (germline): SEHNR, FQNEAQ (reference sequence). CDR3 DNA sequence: TGTGCCAGCAGCTTAGACGGCGCTGAAGCTTTCTTT. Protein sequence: CASSLDGAEAFF.

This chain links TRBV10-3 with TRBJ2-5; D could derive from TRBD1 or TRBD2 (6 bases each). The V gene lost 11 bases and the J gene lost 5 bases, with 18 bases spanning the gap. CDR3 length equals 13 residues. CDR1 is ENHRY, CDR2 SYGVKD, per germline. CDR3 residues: CAVRGGPGETQYF. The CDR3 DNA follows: TGTGCCGTCCGAGGGGGGCCGGGGGAGACCCAGTACTTC.